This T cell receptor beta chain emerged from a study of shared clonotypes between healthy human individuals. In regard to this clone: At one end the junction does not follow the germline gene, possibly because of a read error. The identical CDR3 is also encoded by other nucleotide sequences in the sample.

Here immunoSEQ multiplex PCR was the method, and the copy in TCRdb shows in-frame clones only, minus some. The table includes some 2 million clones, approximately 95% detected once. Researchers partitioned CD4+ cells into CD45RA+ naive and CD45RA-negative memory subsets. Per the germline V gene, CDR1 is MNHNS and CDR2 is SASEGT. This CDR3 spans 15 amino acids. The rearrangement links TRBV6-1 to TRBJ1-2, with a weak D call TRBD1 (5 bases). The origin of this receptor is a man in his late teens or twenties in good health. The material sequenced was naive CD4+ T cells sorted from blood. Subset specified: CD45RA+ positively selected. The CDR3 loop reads CASSVRDSANYGYTF. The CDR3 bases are TGTGCCAGCAGTGTACGGGACTCAGCTAACTATGGCTACACCTTT.